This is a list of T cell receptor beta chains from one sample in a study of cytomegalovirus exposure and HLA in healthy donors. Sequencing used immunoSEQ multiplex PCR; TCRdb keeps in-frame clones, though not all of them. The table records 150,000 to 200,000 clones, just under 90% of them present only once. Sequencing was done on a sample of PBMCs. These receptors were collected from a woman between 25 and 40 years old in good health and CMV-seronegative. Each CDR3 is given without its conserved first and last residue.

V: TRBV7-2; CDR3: ASSLPIWDRNSGNTIY
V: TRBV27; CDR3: ASSPKVGGAYGYT
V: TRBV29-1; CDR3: SGLPGQGDTQY
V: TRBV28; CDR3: ASRFGGEQY
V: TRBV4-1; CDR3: ASSQVEGALTDTQY
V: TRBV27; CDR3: ASSRPLARTSNTGELF
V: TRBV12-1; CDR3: ASSYSVDRTYEQY
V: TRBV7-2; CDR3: ASSLAWSRATDTQY
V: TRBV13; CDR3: ASSLQRGGLETQY
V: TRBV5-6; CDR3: ASSLIAETNTEAF